This entry describes one T cell receptor (beta chain). What it binds is unknown. These data belong to a study of cytomegalovirus exposure and HLA in healthy donors. Whole-study findings and limits: A list of 150 to 200 TCR beta chains associated with cytomegalovirus was given.

The CDR3 contains 14 residues. Germline V CDR1 and CDR2: SEHNR, FQNEAQ (reference sequence). With 3 bases removed from V and 1 base from J, the gap between germline ends came to 9 bases. Data came from immunoSEQ multiplex PCR; TCRdb stores just in-frame clones and leaves some out. The table lists 200,000 to 250,000 clones, approximately 87% of them singletons. The specimen sequenced was PBMCs. The chain employs TRBV7-9 and TRBJ1-1, with D possibly TRBD1 on 5 matching bases. The sequence was collected from a man between 18 and 29 years old in good health and CMV-seronegative. The CDR3: CASSFGGENTEAFF. CDR3 sequence (DNA): TGTGCCAGCAGCTTTGGGGGGGAGAACACTGAAGCTTTCTTT.